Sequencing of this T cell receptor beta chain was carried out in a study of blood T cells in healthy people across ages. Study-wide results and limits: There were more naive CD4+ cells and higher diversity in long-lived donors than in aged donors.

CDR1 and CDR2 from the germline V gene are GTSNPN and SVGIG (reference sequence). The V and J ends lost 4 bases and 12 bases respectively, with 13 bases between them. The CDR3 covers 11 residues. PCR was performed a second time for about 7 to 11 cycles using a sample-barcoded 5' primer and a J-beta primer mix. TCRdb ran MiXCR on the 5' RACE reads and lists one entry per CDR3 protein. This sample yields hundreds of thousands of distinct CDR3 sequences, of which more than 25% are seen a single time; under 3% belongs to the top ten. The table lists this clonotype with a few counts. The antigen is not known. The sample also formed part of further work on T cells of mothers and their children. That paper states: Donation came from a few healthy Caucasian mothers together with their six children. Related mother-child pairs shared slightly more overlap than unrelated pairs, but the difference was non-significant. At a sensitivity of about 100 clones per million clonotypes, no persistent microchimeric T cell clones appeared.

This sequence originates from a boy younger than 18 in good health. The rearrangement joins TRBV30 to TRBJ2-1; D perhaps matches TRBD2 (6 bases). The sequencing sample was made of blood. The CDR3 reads CAWKDYVGQFF. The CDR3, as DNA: TGTGCCTGGAAGGACTATGTTGGGCAGTTCTTC. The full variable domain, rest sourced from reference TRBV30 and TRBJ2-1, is SQTIHQWPATLVQPVGSPLSLECTVEGTSNPNLYWYRQAAGRGLQLLFYSVGIGQISSEVPQNLSASRPQDRQFILSSKKLLLSDSGFYLCAWKDYVGQFFGPGTRLTVL.